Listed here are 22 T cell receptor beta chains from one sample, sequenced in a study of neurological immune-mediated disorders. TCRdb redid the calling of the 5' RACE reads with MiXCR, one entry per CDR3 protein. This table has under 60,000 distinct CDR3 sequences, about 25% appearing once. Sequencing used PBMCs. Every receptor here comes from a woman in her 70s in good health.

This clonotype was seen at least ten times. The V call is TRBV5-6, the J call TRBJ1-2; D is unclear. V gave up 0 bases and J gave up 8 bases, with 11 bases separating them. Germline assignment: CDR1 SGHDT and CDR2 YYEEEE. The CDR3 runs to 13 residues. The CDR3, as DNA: TGTGCCAGCAGCTTGGCCCCCGACGGGGGCTACACCTTC. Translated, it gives CASSLAPDGGYTF.

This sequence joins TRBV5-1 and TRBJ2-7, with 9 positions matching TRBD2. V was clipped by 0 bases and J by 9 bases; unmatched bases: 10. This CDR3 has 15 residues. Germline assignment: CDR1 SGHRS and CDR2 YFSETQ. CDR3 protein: CASSLVASGNKAQYF. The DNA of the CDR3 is TGCGCCAGCAGCTTGGTTGCTAGCGGGAACAAAGCGCAGTACTTC.

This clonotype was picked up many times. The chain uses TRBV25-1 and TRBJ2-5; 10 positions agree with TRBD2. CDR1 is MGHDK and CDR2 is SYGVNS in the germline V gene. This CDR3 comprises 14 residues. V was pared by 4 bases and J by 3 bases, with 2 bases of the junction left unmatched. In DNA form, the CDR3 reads TGTGCCAGCAGTGCTCTAGCGGGAGAAGAGACCCAGTACTTC. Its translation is CASSALAGEETQYF.

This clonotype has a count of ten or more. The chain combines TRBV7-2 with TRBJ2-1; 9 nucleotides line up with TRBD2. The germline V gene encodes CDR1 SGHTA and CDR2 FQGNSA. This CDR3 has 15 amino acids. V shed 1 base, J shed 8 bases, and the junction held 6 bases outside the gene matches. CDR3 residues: CASSLDAGGNYEQFF. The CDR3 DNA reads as TGTGCCAGCAGCTTAGATGCGGGAGGGAACTATGAGCAGTTCTTC.

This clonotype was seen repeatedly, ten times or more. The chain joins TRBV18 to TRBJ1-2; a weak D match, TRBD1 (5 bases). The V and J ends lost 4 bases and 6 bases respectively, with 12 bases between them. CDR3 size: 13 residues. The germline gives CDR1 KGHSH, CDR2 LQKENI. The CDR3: CASSLQGVDGYTF. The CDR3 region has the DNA TGTGCCAGCTCACTGCAAGGGGTAGATGGCTACACCTTC.

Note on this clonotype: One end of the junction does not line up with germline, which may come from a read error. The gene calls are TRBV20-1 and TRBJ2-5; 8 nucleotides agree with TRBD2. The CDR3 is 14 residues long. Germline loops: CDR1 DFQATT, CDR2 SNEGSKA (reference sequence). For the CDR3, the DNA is TGCAGTGCCCCCGTGGGGTCGCGGGGGGAGACCCATTACTTC. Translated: CSAPVGSRGETHYF.

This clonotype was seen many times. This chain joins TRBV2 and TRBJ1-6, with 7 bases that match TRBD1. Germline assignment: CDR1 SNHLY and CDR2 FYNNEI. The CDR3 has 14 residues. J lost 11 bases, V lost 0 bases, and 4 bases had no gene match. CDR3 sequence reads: CASSEAGTEAPLHF. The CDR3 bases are TGTGCCAGCAGTGAAGCGGGGACAGAGGCACCCCTCCACTTT.

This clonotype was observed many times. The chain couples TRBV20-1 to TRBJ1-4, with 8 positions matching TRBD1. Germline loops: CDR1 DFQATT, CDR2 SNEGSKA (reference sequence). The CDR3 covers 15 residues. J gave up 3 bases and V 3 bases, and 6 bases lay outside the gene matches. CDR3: CSASPQTGANEKLFF. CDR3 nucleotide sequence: TGCAGTGCTAGCCCCCAGACAGGGGCTAATGAAAAACTGTTTTTT.

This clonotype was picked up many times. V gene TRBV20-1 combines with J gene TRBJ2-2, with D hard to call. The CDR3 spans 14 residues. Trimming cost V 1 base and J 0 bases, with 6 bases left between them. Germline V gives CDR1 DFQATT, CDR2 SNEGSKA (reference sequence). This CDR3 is CSARAHANTGELFF. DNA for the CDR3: TGCAGTGCTAGAGCCCATGCGAACACCGGGGAGCTGTTTTTT.

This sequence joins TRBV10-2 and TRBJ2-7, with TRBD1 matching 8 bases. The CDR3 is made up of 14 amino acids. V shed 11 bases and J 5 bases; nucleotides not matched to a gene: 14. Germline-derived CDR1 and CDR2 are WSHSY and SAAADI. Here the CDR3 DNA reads TGCGCCGCCCAACGCAGGGGGCGAGTAAACGAGCAGTACTTC. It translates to CAAQRRGRVNEQYF.

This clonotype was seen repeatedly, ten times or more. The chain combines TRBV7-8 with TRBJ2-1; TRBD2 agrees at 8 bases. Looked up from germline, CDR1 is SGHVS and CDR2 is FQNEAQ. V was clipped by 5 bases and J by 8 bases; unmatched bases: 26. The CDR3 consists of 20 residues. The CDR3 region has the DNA TGTGCCAGCAGCCCGATAAACTACATACCACTAGCGGAGCGTGGGGATGAGCAGTTCTTC. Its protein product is CASSPINYIPLAERGDEQFF.

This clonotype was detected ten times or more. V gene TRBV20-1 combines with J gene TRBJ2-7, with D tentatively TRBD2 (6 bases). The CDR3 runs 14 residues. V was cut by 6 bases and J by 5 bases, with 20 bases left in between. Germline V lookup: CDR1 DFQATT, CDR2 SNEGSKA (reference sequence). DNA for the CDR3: TGCAGTGCCCACAGGCCAGGGAGGAATGACGAGCAGTACTTC. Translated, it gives CSAHRPGRNDEQYF.

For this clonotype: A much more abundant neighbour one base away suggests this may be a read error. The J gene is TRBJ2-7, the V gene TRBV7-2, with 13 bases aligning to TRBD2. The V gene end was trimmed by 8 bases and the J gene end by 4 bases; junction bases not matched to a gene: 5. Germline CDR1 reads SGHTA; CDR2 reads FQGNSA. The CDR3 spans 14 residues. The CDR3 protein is CASVGLAGSYEQYF. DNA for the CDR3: TGTGCCAGCGTGGGACTAGCGGGATCGTACGAGCAGTACTTC.

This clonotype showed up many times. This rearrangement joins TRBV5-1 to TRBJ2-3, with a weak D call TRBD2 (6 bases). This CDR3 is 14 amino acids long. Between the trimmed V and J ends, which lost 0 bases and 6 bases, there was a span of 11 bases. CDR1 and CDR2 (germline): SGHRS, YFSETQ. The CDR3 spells CASSLGVRGDTQYF. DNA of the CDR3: TGCGCCAGCAGCTTGGGAGTTCGGGGGGATACGCAGTATTTT.

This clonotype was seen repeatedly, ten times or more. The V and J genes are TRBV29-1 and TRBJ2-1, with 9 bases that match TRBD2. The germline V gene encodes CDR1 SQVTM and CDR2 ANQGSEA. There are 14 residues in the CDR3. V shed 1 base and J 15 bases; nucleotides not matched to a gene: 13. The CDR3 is CSVEGAGGFRWGFF. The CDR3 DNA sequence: TGCAGCGTTGAAGGAGCGGGAGGATTTCGGTGGGGGTTCTTC.

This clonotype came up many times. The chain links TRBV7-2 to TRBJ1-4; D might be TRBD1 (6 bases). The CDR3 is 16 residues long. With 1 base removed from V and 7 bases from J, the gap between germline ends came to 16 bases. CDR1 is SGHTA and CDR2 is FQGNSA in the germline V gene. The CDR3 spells CASSLGPNREGEKLFF. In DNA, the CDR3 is TGTGCCAGCAGCTTAGGCCCGAACAGGGAAGGTGAAAAACTGTTTTTT.

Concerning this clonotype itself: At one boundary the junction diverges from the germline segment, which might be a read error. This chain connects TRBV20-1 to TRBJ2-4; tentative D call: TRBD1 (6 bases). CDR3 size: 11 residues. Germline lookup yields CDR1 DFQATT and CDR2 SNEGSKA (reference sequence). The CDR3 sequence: CSAQTGPIQYF. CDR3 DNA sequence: TGTAGTGCCCAAACAGGGCCCATTCAGTACTTC.

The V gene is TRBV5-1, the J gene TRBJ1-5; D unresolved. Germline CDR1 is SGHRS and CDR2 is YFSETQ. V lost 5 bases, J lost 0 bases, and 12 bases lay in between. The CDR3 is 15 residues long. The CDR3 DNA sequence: TGCGCCAGCAGTCCTGCGGGCTATAGCAATCAGCCCCAGCATTTT. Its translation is CASSPAGYSNQPQHF.

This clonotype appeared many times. The CDR3 sequence: CASSVSGRGNTGELFF. The CDR3 DNA is TGTGCCAGCAGCGTCAGCGGGAGAGGGAACACCGGGGAGCTGTTTTTT. The V call is TRBV25-1, the J call TRBJ2-2; TRBD2 matches 8 bases. The germline CDR1 and CDR2 sequences are MGHDK and SYGVNS. The CDR3 consists of 16 residues. After removal of 6 bases from V and 1 base from J, the junction contained 7 bases not matched to a gene.

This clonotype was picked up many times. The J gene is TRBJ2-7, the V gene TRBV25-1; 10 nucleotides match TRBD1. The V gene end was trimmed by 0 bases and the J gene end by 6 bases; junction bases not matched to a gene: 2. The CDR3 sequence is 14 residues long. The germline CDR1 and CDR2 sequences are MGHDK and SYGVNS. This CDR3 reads CASSEYRTGGEQYF. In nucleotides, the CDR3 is TGTGCCAGCAGTGAATATCGGACAGGGGGCGAGCAGTACTTC.

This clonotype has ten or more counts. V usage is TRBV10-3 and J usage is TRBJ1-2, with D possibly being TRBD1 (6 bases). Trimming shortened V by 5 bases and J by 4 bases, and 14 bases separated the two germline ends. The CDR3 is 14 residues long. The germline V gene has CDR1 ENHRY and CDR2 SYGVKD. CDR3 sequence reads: CAISPAGGLYGYTF. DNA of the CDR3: TGTGCCATCAGTCCGGCGGGGGGCCTCTATGGCTACACCTTC.

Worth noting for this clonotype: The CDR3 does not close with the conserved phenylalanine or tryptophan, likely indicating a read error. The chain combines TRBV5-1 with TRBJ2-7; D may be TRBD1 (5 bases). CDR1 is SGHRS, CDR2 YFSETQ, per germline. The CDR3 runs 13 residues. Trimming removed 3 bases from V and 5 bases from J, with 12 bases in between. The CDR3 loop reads CASSSSTVNEQYC. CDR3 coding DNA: TGCGCCAGCAGCTCCTCGACAGTGAACGAGCAGTACTGT.